This T cell receptor beta chain stems from a study of CD8 T cells in ankylosing spondylitis. Quantitative 5'-RACE with molecular barcodes was used to make the TCR beta libraries. Each CDR3 protein is one row after TCRdb ran MiXCR on the 5' RACE reads. This sample has 250,000 to 300,000 distinct CDR3 sequences, with 15% to 25% found just once. CDR3 length: 12 amino acids. Germline CDR1 reads SGHRS; CDR2 reads YFSETQ. V lost 4 bases and J lost 13, with 15 bases in between. A few counts support this clonotype. Its matching antigen is unknown. Findings and limits, study-wide: It appeared that ankylosing spondylitis blood was characterized by a TCR beta motif of several highly homologous variants. Significant enrichment of disease-linked clones was reportedly seen in matched ankylosing spondylitis synovial fluid.

The V call is TRBV5-1, the J call TRBJ2-1; D ambiguous. This TCR was sampled from a male donor with ankylosing spondylitis or in good health (not recorded which). The sequenced material came from blood, either unsorted or a sorted T cell fraction (not recorded which). The CDR3 DNA sequence: TGCGCCAGCAGCCCCGACGCACCGCCCCAGTTCTTC. This translates into CASSPDAPPQFF.